A single sample is the source of the 12 T cell receptor beta chains below, sequenced in a study of T cell repertoires in cytomegalovirus infection (dated by TCRdb to between 2017 and 2020). The sample was run on an Illumina HiSeq 1500. The public reads were reanalyzed by TCRdb: fastp trimming at Q25, MiXCR alignment, in-frame beta chains only. A single entry per CDR3 protein holds the most common genes and DNA from its merged rows. In this sample the table shows 900,000 to 950,000 distinct CDR3 sequences, less than 35% of which occur a single time. The ten largest clones capture 11% to 15% of the sample. No antigen is known for these receptors. The meaning of the sample's treatment or condition label: in vitro stimulation with specific CMV peptide epitopes to enrich CMV-specific T cells. This material consisted of cultured CD8+ T cells from PBMCs, taken from culture after CMV antigen stimulation. Receptor source: a human donor in good health (CMV status not recorded). Some clones in this sample may be carry-over from other donors' samples.

The genes are TRBV4-1 and TRBJ2-3, with TRBD2 identical over 9 bases. The CDR3 is made up of 18 amino acids. The germline gives CDR1 MGHRA, CDR2 YSYEKL. After removal of 4 bases from V and 5 bases from J, the junction contained 16 bases not matched to a gene. In DNA, the CDR3 is TGCGCCAGCAGCCTCGCCTCCACTGTAGCGGGGGAAAAAGATACGCAGTATTTT. It specifies CASSLASTVAGEKDTQYF.

This clonotype has only a few counts. The chain has TRBV27 and TRBJ1-2; D is uncertain. This CDR3 spans 17 amino acids. With 3 bases removed from V and 3 bases from J, the gap between germline ends came to 20 bases. Germline V gene data show CDR1 as MNHEY and CDR2 as SMNVEV (reference sequence). The CDR3 DNA follows: TGTGCCAGCAGTTTGATCGGGTCTCTGACCCTTTACTATGGCTACACCTTC. This encodes CASSLIGSLTLYYGYTF.

This clonotype has only a few counts. The chain is built from TRBV27 and TRBJ2-5; the D gene could be TRBD1 or TRBD2 (5 bases each). Trimming removed 6 bases from V and 9 bases from J, with 17 bases in between. The CDR3 extends over 13 amino acids. The germline V gene has CDR1 MNHEY and CDR2 SMNVEV (reference sequence). The DNA of the CDR3 is TGTGCCAGCAGCTTAGGACAAGGACTGCCCCAGTACTTC. Residues: CASSLGQGLPQYF.

This sequence joins TRBV5-6 and TRBJ1-4; D unresolved. Germline CDR1 is SGHDT and CDR2 is YYEEEE. V dropped 0 bases and J dropped 5 bases, with 8 bases sitting between them. The CDR3 loop spans 14 amino acids. The DNA of the CDR3 is TGTGCCAGCAGCTTGGATGAGGCGAATGAAAAACTGTTTTTT. Its protein product is CASSLDEANEKLFF.

The gene calls are TRBV19 and TRBJ1-1; 8 nucleotides line up with TRBD1. CDR3 length: 16 residues. The V segment lost 3 bases and the J segment 1 base; nucleotides outside the gene matches: 7. CDR1 is LNHDA, CDR2 SQIVND, per germline (reference sequence). In DNA, the CDR3 is TGTGCCAGTAGTATTGGGACAGGAGATCCGAACACTGAAGCTTTCTTT. It specifies CASSIGTGDPNTEAFF.

The chain recombines TRBV6-5 with TRBJ2-1, with D tentatively TRBD1 or TRBD2 (5 bases each). The CDR3 runs to 18 residues. The V gene's germline CDR1 is MNHEY and CDR2 SVGAGI. The germline V and J ends were trimmed by 0 bases and 4 bases, with 19 bases remaining between them. This CDR3 is CASSYSALEGAGYNEQFF. The CDR3 bases are TGTGCCAGCAGTTACTCGGCACTAGAAGGGGCCGGATACAATGAGCAGTTCTTC.

The chain carries TRBV7-6 and TRBJ2-4; D not certain. Between the trimmed V and J ends, which lost 7 bases and 5 bases, there was a span of 3 bases. The CDR3 has 10 amino acids. Germline lookup yields CDR1 SGHVS and CDR2 FNYEAQ. CDR3 sequence: CASTENIQYF. The CDR3 DNA follows: TGTGCCAGCACAGAAAACATTCAGTACTTC.

Details on this clonotype: It may be a read error: a sequence one base away is much more abundant. The V and J genes are TRBV7-6 and TRBJ1-1; 8 nucleotides align to TRBD1. The CDR3 covers 15 residues. Germline-derived CDR1 and CDR2 are SGHVS and FNYEAQ. The CDR3 is CVSSLVGQGVTEAFF. The CDR3 DNA sequence: TGTGTCAGCAGCTTAGTCGGACAGGGAGTGACTGAAGCTTTCTTT.

This sequence joins TRBV6-5 and TRBJ1-4; D might be TRBD1 (6 bases). Germline V gene sequence: CDR1 MNHEY, CDR2 SVGAGI. The V and J ends lost 8 bases and 3 bases respectively, with 7 bases between them. This CDR3 is 12 amino acids long. The DNA of the CDR3 is TGTGCCAGCGGACAGCCTAATGAAAAACTGTTTTTT. This gives the protein CASGQPNEKLFF.

This clonotype was seen repeatedly, ten times or more. The chain uses TRBV7-2 and TRBJ1-4; D is perhaps TRBD1 (5 bases). This CDR3 is built from 16 residues. Germline-derived CDR1 and CDR2 are SGHTA and FQGNSA. The ends were cut back, 2 bases at V and 4 bases at J, with 14 bases in the middle. The CDR3 is CASSLNSPGGNEKLFF. The CDR3 DNA reads TGTGCCAGCAGCTTAAACAGTCCCGGGGGTAATGAAAAACTGTTTTTT.

The gene calls are TRBV7-8 and TRBJ1-1; D is uncertain. V was pared by 3 bases and J by 2 bases, with 10 bases between. The CDR3 loop spans 14 amino acids. Germline V lookup: CDR1 SGHVS, CDR2 FQNEAQ. DNA for the CDR3: TGTGCCAGCAGCTTGCCGGACCTTAACACTGAAGCTTTCTTT. This sequence encodes CASSLPDLNTEAFF.

This clonotype was observed a single time. The rearrangement joins TRBV10-3 to TRBJ1-1; 8 bases are shared with TRBD1. With 11 bases clipped from V and 4 bases from J, the junction kept 12 bases outside the gene matches. Germline CDR1 ENHRY, CDR2 SYGVKD. The CDR3 spans 14 residues. The CDR3 nucleotides are TGTGCCTCATTGAGGACAGGGATCCCCACTGAAGCTTTCTTT. Amino acids: CASLRTGIPTEAFF.